This entry is about one T cell receptor (beta chain). What it binds is unknown. This sample is part of a study of PD-1 blockade in classical Hodgkin lymphoma. Looking at the study overall: The patients were dosed with nivolumab 3 mg/kg, infused intravenously every 2 weeks.

All patients relapsed after autologous stem cell transplantation, and brentuximab vedotin exposure varied. Assay used: immunoSEQ multiplex PCR; TCRdb lists only in-frame clones, some missing. The table shows fewer than 100,000 clones, with around nine tenths occurring only once. Study outcomes and limitations: By C4D1, diversity of CD4+ TCRs had risen significantly, whereas that of CD8+ TCRs had not. Newly diagnosed patients were reported to exhibit reduced baseline TCR diversity relative to healthy donors. Nothing has yet pinned down what causes the repertoire differences, possibly disease activity or prior therapy.

Germline CDR1 and CDR2: SGHDT and YYEEEE. The CDR3 covers 14 residues. The V and J ends lost 5 bases and 4 bases respectively, with 15 bases between them. The chain links TRBV5-6 to TRBJ1-2, with D possibly being TRBD1 (6 bases). The specimen was peripheral blood mononuclear cells (PBMCs), collected at baseline. The receptor was derived from a human donor with classical Hodgkin lymphoma. CDR3 residues: CASSTGRSSYGYTF. The CDR3 DNA sequence: TGTGCCAGCAGTACAGGGCGCTCGAGCTATGGCTACACCTTC.